This TCR beta chain was captured in a study of Graves' ophthalmopathy and Graves' hyperthyroidism. Study background: Investigators collected peripheral blood at initial diagnosis, before any treatment was given.

The CDR3 covers 14 residues. Trimming stripped 0 bases from V and 3 bases from J, with 8 bases between. Germline V gives CDR1 MNHEY, CDR2 SVGAGI. RNA transcripts were the template, and TCR beta CDR3 regions were amplified from them. HTBI-primed RT-PCR formed the first round, and a multiplex PCR formed the second. TCRdb processed the multiplex PCR reads anew with MiXCR; each CDR3 protein has one entry. The sample lists 300,000 to 450,000 distinct CDR3 sequences, approximately 17% seen once, with roughly 2.4% in the top ten. Hyperthyroidism cases were recent diagnoses of under 2 months' duration in people aged 18 to 65.

This receptor was identified in an adult woman with stable Graves' hyperthyroidism. The sequenced sample was peripheral blood. The chain carries TRBV6-5 and TRBJ2-5; D uncertain. CDR3 nucleotides: TGTGCCAGCAGTTACTCGAACAGAGAAGAGACCCAGTACTTC. Residues: CASSYSNREETQYF.